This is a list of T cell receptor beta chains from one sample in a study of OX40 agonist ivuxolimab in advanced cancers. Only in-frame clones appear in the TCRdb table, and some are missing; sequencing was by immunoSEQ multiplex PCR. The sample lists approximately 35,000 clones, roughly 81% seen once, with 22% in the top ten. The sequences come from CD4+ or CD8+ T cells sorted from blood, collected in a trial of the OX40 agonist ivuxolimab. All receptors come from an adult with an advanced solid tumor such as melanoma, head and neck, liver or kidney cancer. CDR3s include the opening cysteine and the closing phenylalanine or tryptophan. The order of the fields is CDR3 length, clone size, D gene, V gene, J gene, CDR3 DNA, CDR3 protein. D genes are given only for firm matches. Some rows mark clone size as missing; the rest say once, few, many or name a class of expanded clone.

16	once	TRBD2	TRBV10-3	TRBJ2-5	TGTGCCATCAGTGAGCCAGGGGCTAGCGGGAGGGCCAACCAGTACTTC	CAISEPGASGRANQYF
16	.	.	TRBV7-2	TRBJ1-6	TGTGCCAACAGCCCTCAGCCCCCGTCGTATAATTCACCCCTCCACTTT	CANSPQPPSYNSPLHF
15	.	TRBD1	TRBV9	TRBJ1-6	TGTGCCAGCAGCGTGGGGGACAGAGAGAATTCACCCCTCCACTTT	CASSVGDRENSPLHF
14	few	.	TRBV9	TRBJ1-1	TGTGCCAGCAGCGTAGGACAAGTGAACACTGAAGCTTTCTTT	CASSVGQVNTEAFF
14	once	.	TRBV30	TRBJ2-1	TGTGCCTGGGGTACGCCAGGGAGGCTAGATGAGCAGTTCTTC	CAWGTPGRLDEQFF
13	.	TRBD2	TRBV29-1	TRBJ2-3	TGCAGCGGGGCGGGAGGTACGGCAGATACGCAGTATTTT	CSGAGGTADTQYF
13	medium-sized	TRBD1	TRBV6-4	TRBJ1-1	TGTGCCAGCAACCGACAGGGTAGCACTGAAGCTTTCTTT	CASNRQGSTEAFF
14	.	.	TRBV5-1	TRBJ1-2	TGCGCCAGCAGCTTGGGAGCCGGGCCTTATGGCTACACCTTC	CASSLGAGPYGYTF
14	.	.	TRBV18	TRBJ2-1	TGTGCCAGCTCACCACCGGTATGCCGGGACTGTCGGTTCTTC	CASSPPVCRDCRFF
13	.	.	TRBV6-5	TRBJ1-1	TGTGCCAGCACCTCGGACCGGAACACTGAAGCTTTCTTT	CASTSDRNTEAFF
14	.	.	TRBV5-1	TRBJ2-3	TGCGCCAGCCAATGGGGCAAGTACACAGATACGCAGTATTTT	CASQWGKYTDTQYF
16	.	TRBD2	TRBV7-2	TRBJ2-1	TGTGCCAGCAGCTCTGGACTAGCTTTCCGTCGGAATGAGCAGTTCTTC	CASSSGLAFRRNEQFF
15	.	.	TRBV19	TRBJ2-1	TGTGCCAGTAGTATGGTAGCGGCCTCCTACAATGAGCAGTTCTTC	CASSMVAASYNEQFF
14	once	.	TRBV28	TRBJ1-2	TGTACCACCAAGTCTATTGTGGGGGTTGGGGGCTACACCTTC	CTTKSIVGVGGYTF
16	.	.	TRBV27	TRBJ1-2	TGTGCCAGCAGTTTATCTCCAGTAGGGACCGCCGGCGGCTACACCTTC	CASSLSPVGTAGGYTF
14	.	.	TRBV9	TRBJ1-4	TGTGCCAGCAGCGTGAGGGGAACTAATGAAAAACTGTTTTTT	CASSVRGTNEKLFF
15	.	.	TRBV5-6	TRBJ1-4	TGTGCCAGCAGCTTGAGGAGGGAGTCTAATGAAAAACTGTTTTTT	CASSLRRESNEKLFF
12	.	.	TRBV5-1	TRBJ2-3	TGCGCCAGCAGCTTGGTTACAGATACGCAGTATTTT	CASSLVTDTQYF
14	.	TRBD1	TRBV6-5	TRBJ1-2	TGTGCCAGCAGTATACTGACAGGGGGTATTGGCTACACCTTC	CASSILTGGIGYTF
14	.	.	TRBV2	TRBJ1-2	TGTGCCAGCAGTGAGAATGGCAGGGACTATGGCTACACCTTC	CASSENGRDYGYTF
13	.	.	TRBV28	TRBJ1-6	TGTGCCAGCAGTTTCCATCATAATTCACCCCTCCACTTT	CASSFHHNSPLHF
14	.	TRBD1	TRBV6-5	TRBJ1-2	TGTGCCAGCAGTGCCGGGACAGTTTCCTATGGCTACACCTTC	CASSAGTVSYGYTF
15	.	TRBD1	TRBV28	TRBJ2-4	TGTGCCAGCGGCCGACGGGGACAGCCCAAAAACATTCAGTACTTC	CASGRRGQPKNIQYF
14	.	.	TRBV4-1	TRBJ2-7	TGCGCCAGCAGCCAAGAGGTCGCCGCCTACGAGCAGTACTTC	CASSQEVAAYEQYF
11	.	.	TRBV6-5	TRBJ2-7	TGTGCCAGCAGCCCTTCCTACGAGCAGTACTTC	CASSPSYEQYF
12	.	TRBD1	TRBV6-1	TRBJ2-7	TGTGCCAGCAGACCGACAGGGCGCGAGCAGTACTTC	CASRPTGREQYF
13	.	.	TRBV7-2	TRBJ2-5	TGTGCCAGCAGCTTAGAAGTGGGGTGGGAGCAGTACTTC	CASSLEVGWEQYF
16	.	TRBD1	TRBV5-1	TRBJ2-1	TGCGCCAGCAGCTTGGGGGACAGGGGCTCCTACAATGAGCAGTTCTTC	CASSLGDRGSYNEQFF
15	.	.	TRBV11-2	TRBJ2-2	TGTGCCAGCAGCCCCACCACCCGAAGGACCGGGGAGCTGTTTTTT	CASSPTTRRTGELFF
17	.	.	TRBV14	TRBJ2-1	TGTGCCAGCAGCCAAGGTGCGGGCCTCGTCCGGGTCCATGAGCAGTTCTTC	CASSQGAGLVRVHEQFF
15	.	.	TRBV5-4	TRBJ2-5	TGTGCCAGCAGCTTGGAGGGACGGGACCAAGAGACCCAGTACTTC	CASSLEGRDQETQYF
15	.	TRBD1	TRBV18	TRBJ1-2	TGTGCCAGCTCGCCTAGGACAGGGAGGGACTATGGCTACACCTTC	CASSPRTGRDYGYTF
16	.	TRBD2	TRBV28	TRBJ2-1	TGTGCCAGCATAACCAGGGGACTAGCGAGCTACAATGAGCAGTTCTTC	CASITRGLASYNEQFF
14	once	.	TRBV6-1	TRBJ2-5	TGTGCCAGCACCAGACAGACTCTGGGGGAGACCCAGTACTTC	CASTRQTLGETQYF
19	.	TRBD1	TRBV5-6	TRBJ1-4	TGTGCCAGCAGCTTGTATGGAGGGACAGGGGCCCAAACTAATGAAAAACTGTTTTTT	CASSLYGGTGAQTNEKLFF
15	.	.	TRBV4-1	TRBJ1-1	TGCGCCAGCAGCCAAGATAACCGAAAGAACACTGAAGCTTTCTTT	CASSQDNRKNTEAFF
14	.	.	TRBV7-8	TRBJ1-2	TGTGCCAGCAGCTTAGATCGTCCTAACTATGGCTACACCTTC	CASSLDRPNYGYTF
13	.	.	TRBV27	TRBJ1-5	TGTGCCAGCAGTTTAAGAGGGGTACAGCCCCAGCATTTT	CASSLRGVQPQHF
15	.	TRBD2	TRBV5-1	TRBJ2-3	TGCGCCAGCAGCGAGACTAGCGGGAGTATCGATACGCAGTATTTT	CASSETSGSIDTQYF
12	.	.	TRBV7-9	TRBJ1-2	TGTGCCAGCAGCCGGACTGATTATGGCTACACCTTC	CASSRTDYGYTF
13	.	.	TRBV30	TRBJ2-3	TGTGCCTGGAGTCCAATAAACACAGATACGCAGTATTTT	CAWSPINTDTQYF
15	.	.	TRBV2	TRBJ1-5	TGTGCCAGCGGGGGGGGGAGGATGGCCAATCAGCCCCAGCATTTT	CASGGGRMANQPQHF
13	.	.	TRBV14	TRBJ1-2	TGTGCCAGCAGCCTACAGATCAACTATGGCTACACCTTC	CASSLQINYGYTF
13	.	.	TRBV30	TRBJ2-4	TGTGCCTGGGACGGCCAAGCCAAAAACATTCAGTACTTC	CAWDGQAKNIQYF
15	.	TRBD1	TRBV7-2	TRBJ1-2	TGTGCCAGCAGCGAGGGGACAGGGGGCGTCTATGGCTACACCTTC	CASSEGTGGVYGYTF
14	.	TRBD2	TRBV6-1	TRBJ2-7	TGTGCCAGCCGCTTGACTAGCGGGAGGCTCGAGCAGTACTTC	CASRLTSGRLEQYF
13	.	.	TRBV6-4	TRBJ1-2	TGTGCCAGCAGTAGATCAATAGGCTATGGCTACACCTTC	CASSRSIGYGYTF
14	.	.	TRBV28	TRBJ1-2	TGTGCCAGCAGTTTATATAGTGAGAGCTATGGCTACACCTTC	CASSLYSESYGYTF
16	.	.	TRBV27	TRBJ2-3	TGTGCCAGCAGCTTCCAAGGGCGGGGAAGCACAGATACGCAGTATTTT	CASSFQGRGSTDTQYF
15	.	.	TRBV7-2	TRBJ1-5	TGTGCCAGCAGCTTAGATAGTGGGCCTTATCAGCCCCAGCATTTT	CASSLDSGPYQPQHF
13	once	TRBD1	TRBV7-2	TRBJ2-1	TGTGCCAGCAGCTCGAGGGACAGGGATGAGCAGTTCTTC	CASSSRDRDEQFF
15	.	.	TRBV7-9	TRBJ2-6	TGTGCCAGCAGCTTGGACAGCGCTGGGGCCAACGTCCTGACTTTC	CASSLDSAGANVLTF
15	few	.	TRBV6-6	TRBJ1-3	TGTGCCAGCAGTCGACTTGTCCCCTCTGGAAACACCATATATTTT	CASSRLVPSGNTIYF